The 16 T cell receptor beta chains below come from one sample, sequenced in a study of shared clonotypes between healthy human individuals. The repertoire was sequenced with immunoSEQ multiplex PCR; TCRdb's copy has only in-frame clones and lacks some. Of under 1,900,000 clones listed, 98% were seen once; the top ten hold approximately 0.4%. The sample taken for sequencing was naive CD4+ T cells sorted from blood. Indicated subset: CD45RA+ positively selected. These receptors were taken from a man aged 25 to 40 in good health.

The V call is TRBV14, the J call TRBJ1-2, with D possibly being TRBD1 (6 bases). V was trimmed by 1 base and J by 4 bases, leaving 19 bases between them. Germline CDR1 reads SGHDN; CDR2 reads FVKESK. CDR3 length: 17 amino acids. The CDR3 DNA follows: TGTGCCAGCAGCCAAGTCTTCGGGGGGGCGCTTCCCTATGGCTACACCTTC. Residues: CASSQVFGGALPYGYTF.

A single count supports this clone. The chain carries TRBV6-1 and TRBJ2-7, with D perhaps TRBD1 or TRBD2 (5 bases each). The germline gives CDR1 MNHNS, CDR2 SASEGT. Trimming cost V 2 bases and J 6 bases, with 14 bases left between them. The CDR3 has 14 amino acids. CDR3 region: CASSERGVEGEQYF. The CDR3 region has the DNA TGTGCCAGCAGTGAAAGAGGGGTCGAGGGCGAGCAGTACTTC.

This chain joins TRBV18 and TRBJ2-1, with unresolved D. This CDR3 region has 15 residues. The germline gives CDR1 KGHSH, CDR2 LQKENI. V was trimmed by 3 bases and J by 1 base, leaving 10 bases between them. The CDR3 coding sequence is TGTGCCAGCTCACCTTCTATAGGATCCTACAATGAGCAGTTCTTC. This sequence encodes CASSPSIGSYNEQFF.

This chain joins TRBV6-6 and TRBJ1-2; D remains ambiguous. Trimming took 4 bases from V and 0 from J, leaving 12 bases between them. From germline, CDR1 is MNHNY and CDR2 SVGAGI (reference sequence). The CDR3 sequence is 15 residues long. Here the CDR3 DNA reads TGTGCCAGCAGTTCCGGAGCCTTAGCTAACTATGGCTACACCTTC. Amino acids: CASSSGALANYGYTF.

The chain has TRBV4-1 and TRBJ1-2, with D unresolved. The length of the CDR3 is 14 residues. Germline-derived CDR1 and CDR2 are MGHRA and YSYEKL. Deletions cut 0 bases from V and 7 bases from J, with 12 bases between. CDR3 sequence (DNA): TGCGCCAGCAGCCAAGAAGGGAGGAGTGGTGGCTACACCTTC. Translating it yields CASSQEGRSGGYTF.

V and J are TRBV6-6 and TRBJ1-2; TRBD1 might be the D (6 bases). V was clipped by 0 bases and J by 6 bases, with 11 bases between them. This CDR3 contains 14 residues. Germline V lookup: CDR1 MNHNY, CDR2 SVGAGI (reference sequence). The CDR3, as DNA: TGTGCCAGCAGTTACTCGGGCAGGGGAAATGGCTACACCTTC. This sequence encodes CASSYSGRGNGYTF.

This rearrangement joins TRBV6-5 to TRBJ1-2; 7 nucleotides match TRBD1. Per germline, CDR1 MNHEY and CDR2 SVGAGI. CDR3 length: 15 residues. V shed 5 bases and J 9 bases; nucleotides not matched to a gene: 15. The CDR3: CASSMDRSFFTSYTF. As DNA, the CDR3 is TGTGCCAGCAGTATGGACAGGTCTTTTTTTACCAGCTACACCTTC.

V and J are TRBV7-9 and TRBJ2-5, with D possibly matching TRBD1 (5 bases). CDR3 length: 14 amino acids. CDR1 and CDR2 (germline): SEHNR, FQNEAQ (reference sequence). V was shortened by 1 base and J by 2 bases, with 8 bases between the two germline ends. The CDR3 nucleotides read TGTGCCAGCAGCTTAGGTTACAGGCAAGAGACCCAGTACTTC. Amino acid sequence: CASSLGYRQETQYF. Drawing the rest from reference TRBV7-9 and TRBJ2-5, the complete variable domain is DTGVSQNPRHKITKRGQNVTFRCDPISEHNRLYWYRQTLGQGPEFLTYFQNEAQLEKSRLLSDRFSAERPKGSFSTLEIQRTEQGDSAMYLCASSLGYRQETQYFGPGTRLLVL.

The V gene is TRBV11-2, the J gene TRBJ2-5, with D unclear. The CDR3 covers 14 residues. Germline-derived CDR1 and CDR2 are SGHAT and FQNNGV. The V and J ends lost 5 bases and 2 bases respectively, with 12 bases between them. The CDR3: CASSQTGRQETQYF. In DNA form, the CDR3 reads TGTGCCAGCAGCCAGACGGGCCGACAAGAGACCCAGTACTTC. Supplemented by reference TRBV11-2 and TRBJ2-5, the full variable domain reads EAGVAQSPRYKIIEKRQSVAFWCNPISGHATLYWYQQILGQGPKLLIQFQNNGVVDDSQLPKDRFSAERLKGVDSTLKIQPAKLEDSAVYLCASSQTGRQETQYFGPGTRLLVL.

This CDR3 is CASSSPTGMGAKNIQYF. The CDR3 nucleotides are TGTGCCAGCAGCAGCCCAACAGGGATGGGGGCCAAAAACATTCAGTACTTC. The V and J genes are TRBV21-1 and TRBJ2-4; the D segment call TRBD1 is taken from the table without a DNA check. TRBV21-1 is given as a pseudogene. CDR3 length: 17 amino acids.

This clone was counted once. The chain recombines TRBV6-1 with TRBJ2-7, with D uncertain. The CDR3 loop spans 15 amino acids. Trimming shortened V by 3 bases and J by 2 bases, and 14 bases separated the two germline ends. Germline CDR1 and CDR2: MNHNS and SASEGT. CDR3 region: CASSENVGGPYEQYF. The CDR3 DNA reads as TGTGCCAGCAGTGAGAACGTAGGCGGACCCTACGAGCAGTACTTC.

About this clone: Other DNA sequences from this sample encode an identical CDR3 as well. This chain uses TRBV28 with TRBJ2-2; either TRBD1 or TRBD2 may supply D (5 bases each). The CDR3 length is 15 residues. Trimming took off 5 bases at V and 2 bases at J, with 12 bases between the two ends. The germline CDR1 and CDR2 sequences are MDHEN and SYDVKM. CDR3 sequence (DNA): TGTGCCAGCAGTCCCCCGGGGCCTAACACCGGGGAGCTGTTTTTT. This sequence encodes CASSPPGPNTGELFF.

V and J are TRBV15 and TRBJ2-1; tentatively, D is TRBD1 or TRBD2 (5 bases each). Germline V gives CDR1 LNHNV, CDR2 YYDKDF (reference sequence). Trimming stripped 0 bases from V and 10 bases from J, with 16 bases between. This CDR3 is built from 15 residues. The CDR3 reads CATSRDLGPGAEQFF. In DNA, the CDR3 is TGTGCCACCAGCAGAGATTTAGGTCCCGGGGCAGAGCAGTTCTTC.

J is TRBJ2-2 and V is TRBV7-8, with 8 bases fitting TRBD2. Germline CDR1 is SGHVS and CDR2 is FQNEAQ. This CDR3 contains 18 residues. The junction had 15 bases not matched to a gene; V was cut back by 6 bases and J by 3 bases. In nucleotides, the CDR3 is TGTGCCAGCAGACCGGGACTAGTCACCGGTCGGGACACCGGGGAGCTGTTTTTT. It encodes CASRPGLVTGRDTGELFF.

The rearrangement joins TRBV18 to TRBJ2-7; D may match TRBD1 or TRBD2 (5 bases each). In germline, CDR1 is KGHSH, CDR2 LQKENI. Trimming left V 0 bases short and J 7 bases short, with 7 bases between. The CDR3 sequence is 12 residues long. CDR3 loop: CASSPPRGEQYF. The CDR3 DNA reads TGTGCCAGCTCACCACCGAGGGGAGAGCAGTACTTC.

This chain connects TRBV6-4 to TRBJ2-7; D gene ambiguous. V was pared by 5 bases and J by 3 bases, with 11 bases between. Germline values: CDR1 MRHNA, CDR2 SNTAGT. This CDR3 has 13 amino acids. The CDR3 reads CASSTEIGYEQYF. The CDR3 bases are TGTGCCAGCAGTACGGAGATTGGCTACGAGCAGTACTTC.